Below, one T cell receptor beta chain is given with its context. The data originate from a study of PD-L1 blockade in urothelial cancer. As for the study in general: Each blood sample yielded a median of about 150,000 T cells.

Only in-frame clones appear in the TCRdb table, and some are missing; sequencing was by immunoSEQ multiplex PCR. Of 40,000 to 45,000 clones listed, more than 80% were seen once; the top ten hold under 8.5%. Trimming removed 6 bases from V and 5 bases from J, with 7 bases in between. Germline CDR1 and CDR2: MNHNS and SASEGT. The CDR3 loop spans 11 amino acids. Time point specified: peripheral blood 6 weeks after treatment start. The clonotype was recovered from a man between 65 and 80 years old with urothelial cancer. The chain employs TRBV6-1 and TRBJ2-5; tentatively, D is TRBD2 (5 bases). Sequenced here: PBMCs, sampled around atezolizumab (anti-PD-L1) treatment. As DNA, the CDR3 is TGTGCCAGCAGCGGGGTGGAGACCCAGTACTTC. Translated: CASSGVETQYF.